Presented here are 2 T cell receptor beta chains from one specimen sequenced in a study of technical replicates of blood from several donors. Data came from immunoSEQ multiplex PCR; TCRdb stores just in-frame clones and leaves some out. This sample yields over 90,000 clones, of which approximately 96% are seen a single time; roughly 0.35% belongs to the top ten. Material for sequencing was T cells isolated from PBMCs. These receptor sequences come from a human donor in good health.

V usage is TRBV28 and J usage is TRBJ2-2; 8 bases are shared with TRBD2. After removal of 3 bases from V and 6 bases from J, the junction contained 12 bases not matched to a gene. The germline gives CDR1 MDHEN, CDR2 SYDVKM. This CDR3 spans 17 amino acids. The CDR3 DNA reads TGTGCCAGCAGTTTCCCCGACCCGGGACTAGGGGCCGGGGAGCTGTTTTTT. Translation gives CASSFPDPGLGAGELFF.

The chain is built from TRBV19 and TRBJ1-1; D is unresolved. Germline V gene data show CDR1 as LNHDA and CDR2 as SQIVND (reference sequence). This CDR3 has 13 amino acids. V lost 8 bases and J lost 2, with 12 bases in between. CDR3 amino acids: CASAGRENTEAFF. The CDR3 DNA is TGTGCCAGTGCCGGGAGGGAAAACACTGAAGCTTTCTTT.